The rows below give T cell receptor beta chains drawn from one sample of a study of blood T cell repertoires in COVID-19. TCRdb's table, derived via immunoSEQ multiplex PCR, lists solely in-frame clones and lacks some. The table lists about 53,000 clones, roughly 88% of them singletons, with around 2.9% in the top ten. Source material: peripheral blood. All receptors derive from an elderly man with acute or convalescent COVID-19. Each CDR3 is given with its conserved first and last residue. The D gene is left open where the match is weak. Only some rows state a clone size, as once, few, many or a class for expanded clones.

d_call j_call clone_size v_call cdr3_nt cdr3_aa
. TRBJ2-2 . TRBV9 TGTGCCAGCAGCGTAGGCCCTAGCACCGGGGAGCTGTTTTTT CASSVGPSTGELFF
. TRBJ2-7 . TRBV5-1 TGCGCCAGCAGCTTGAGGGGTGTACAGTACTTC CASSLRGVQYF
TRBD1 TRBJ1-4 . TRBV11-2 TGTGCCAGCAGCCGTGACAGGGCTGAAAAACTGTTTTTT CASSRDRAEKLFF
. TRBJ2-3 . TRBV7-9 TGTGCCAGCAGCTTAGTCGCGTCGGATACGCAGTATTTT CASSLVASDTQYF
. TRBJ2-7 . TRBV27 TGTGCCAGCAGTTTATTTGGGGCCCTTGACTACGAGCAGTACTTC CASSLFGALDYEQYF
. TRBJ1-6 few TRBV2 TGTGCCAGCAGTGAACTTTTGGGGGCAACCTATAATTCACCCCTCCACTTT CASSELLGATYNSPLHF
TRBD1 TRBJ2-2 . TRBV11-3 TGTGCCAGCAGCCCTGGGACAGGGGAAGGCACCGGGGAGCTGTTTTTT CASSPGTGEGTGELFF
TRBD1 TRBJ1-2 . TRBV19 TGTGCCAGTGCCTTCTTAGGGGGACAGGGGATTTATGGCTACACCTTC CASAFLGGQGIYGYTF
. TRBJ2-3 . TRBV7-9 TGTGCCAGCAGCTTAGGGGGCGGGGCAACAGATACGCAGTATTTT CASSLGGGATDTQYF
TRBD2 TRBJ2-3 . TRBV5-1 TGCGCCAGCAGCCCTAGCGGGGGGGCGTTAGATACGCAGTATTTT CASSPSGGALDTQYF
. TRBJ2-7 . TRBV9 TGTGCCAGCAGCTCCCACGCCGGGAGCTCCTACGAGCAGTACTTC CASSSHAGSSYEQYF
TRBD1 TRBJ2-7 . TRBV7-9 TGTGCCAGCAGCCCCGGGACAGGGTACTACGAGCAGTACTTC CASSPGTGYYEQYF
TRBD1 TRBJ2-7 . TRBV10-2 TGCGCCTGGGGACAGGCATTCGAAGGCGAGCAGTACTTC CAWGQAFEGEQYF
. TRBJ2-2 . TRBV21-1 TGTGCCAGCAGCAAAGAAATGGAGCGGGGGGCGAACACCGGGGAGCTGTTTTTT CASSKEMERGANTGELFF
TRBD1 TRBJ2-3 . TRBV6-5 TGTGCCAGCCGCCTGAGAACGTGGGACAGAGATACGCAGTATTTT CASRLRTWDRDTQYF
TRBD1 TRBJ2-7 once TRBV11-2 TGTGCCAGCAGCCCGGACAGGGGAGAAAGGCAGTACTTC CASSPDRGERQYF
TRBD1 TRBJ2-7 . TRBV4-3 TGCGCCAGCAGCCAGCTTCTGACAGGGGGCTCCTACGAGCAGTACTTC CASSQLLTGGSYEQYF
. TRBJ1-2 . TRBV2 TGTGCCAGCAGTGAATTTACAGGGAGGGATGGCTACACCTTC CASSEFTGRDGYTF
TRBD2 TRBJ2-1 . TRBV7-2 TGTGCCAGCAGCTTAGATGCCAGCGGGGACAATGAGCAGTTCTTC CASSLDASGDNEQFF
TRBD1 TRBJ1-1 . TRBV27 TGTGCCAGCAGTTGGACAGGGTCGGCTGAAGCTTTCTTT CASSWTGSAEAFF
TRBD1 TRBJ2-7 . TRBV29-1 TGCAGCGTTGATGACCGTCAGGACAGGGGAATCTACGAGCAGTACTTC CSVDDRQDRGIYEQYF
. TRBJ1-1 . TRBV5-1 TGCGCCAGCAGCTGGGGCCTTAAGCCTCTCCCGAACACTGAAGCTTTCTTT CASSWGLKPLPNTEAFF
. TRBJ1-5 . TRBV18 TGTGCCAGCTCACCTTCGGGGAGCAATCAGCCCCAGCATTTT CASSPSGSNQPQHF
TRBD2 TRBJ2-2 once TRBV2 TGTGCCAGCAGTGAATGGGTAGCGGGGGAATCGAACACCGGGGAGCTGTTTTTT CASSEWVAGESNTGELFF
TRBD2 TRBJ2-3 . TRBV9 TGTGCCAGCAGCGTGACTAGCGGGGGGGCCGCAGATACGCAGTATTTT CASSVTSGGAADTQYF
TRBD1 TRBJ1-1 once TRBV10-3 TGTGCCATCAGACAGGGGTTCACTGAAGCTTTCTTT CAIRQGFTEAFF
TRBD1 TRBJ2-1 . TRBV5-4 TGTGCCAGCATCAAGACAGGGGCTAGAAATGAGCAGTTCTTC CASIKTGARNEQFF
TRBD1 TRBJ1-4 . TRBV3-1/TRBV3-2 TGTGCCAGCAGCCAGCCCTCCGGGACAGGGACCGAAAAACTGTTTTTT CASSQPSGTGTEKLFF
TRBD2 TRBJ2-1 . TRBV3-1/TRBV3-2 TGTGCCAGCAGTCGACTAGCGGGGGGCTACAATGAGCAGTTCTTC CASSRLAGGYNEQFF
. TRBJ2-3 . TRBV7-6 TGTGCCAGCAGCCCCCGAGTGGGAGGACAGGGCACAGATACGCAGTATTTT CASSPRVGGQGTDTQYF
. TRBJ1-4 . TRBV5-6 TGTGCCAGCAGTTACTTAACCCTTGCAACTAATGAAAAACTGTTTTTT CASSYLTLATNEKLFF
. TRBJ1-6 . TRBV7-8 TGTGCCAGCAGCTTAGCCCTGGGGACAAGCTCCTATAATTCACCCCTCCACTTT CASSLALGTSSYNSPLHF
. TRBJ1-5 . TRBV6-1 TGTGCCAGCAGTGAAGTCCGGGTAGCCCAGCATTTT CASSEVRVAQHF
TRBD1 TRBJ2-7 . TRBV19 TGTGCCAGTAGTCCTGACAGGGGACCCTATCTCTACGAGCAGTACTTC CASSPDRGPYLYEQYF
. TRBJ1-1 . TRBV6-5 TGTGCCAGTCTGAGGGCAATGAACACTGAAGCTTTCTTT CASLRAMNTEAFF
TRBD1 TRBJ2-7 once TRBV4-3 TGCGCCAGCAGCCACCTCAAGGGACAGTTCTACGAGCAGTACTTC CASSHLKGQFYEQYF
TRBD1 TRBJ1-2 . TRBV6-5 TGTGCCAGCGGAACCCCGACAGGGGGCGGTGGCTACACCTTC CASGTPTGGGGYTF
TRBD1 TRBJ1-3 . TRBV4-1 TGCGCCAGCAGACCGGACAGGGTCGGAAACACCATATATTTT CASRPDRVGNTIYF
TRBD2 TRBJ2-7 . TRBV5-4 TGTGCCAGCAGCTTGGCAGGCGGGACTAGAGGGTACGAGCAGTACTTC CASSLAGGTRGYEQYF
TRBD2 TRBJ2-1 once TRBV7-2 TGTGCCAGCAGCCCCGGGCTAGCGGGGGGGCCAGCCAATGAGCAGTTCTTC CASSPGLAGGPANEQFF